This T cell receptor beta chain was captured in a study of blood T cell repertoires in COVID-19. Study information: Spain, Italy and the United States supplied samples that represented acute and convalescent COVID-19. Sources were T cells, B-cell-depleted T cells, or PBMCs; the material itself was cDNA or gDNA.

In this sample, this clone turned up many times. Using immunoSEQ multiplex PCR, the repertoire was profiled, and TCRdb retains in-frame clones only, with some absent. Of about 73,000 clones listed, around 82% are singletons. The CDR3 contains 15 residues. The V gene's germline CDR1 is LNHNV and CDR2 YYDKDF (reference sequence). V lost 0 bases to trimming and J lost 3 bases, with 9 bases between them. This sequence joins TRBV15 and TRBJ1-5; a weak D match, TRBD1 (5 bases). The sequenced sample consisted of peripheral blood. This TCR came from a human donor in a cohort sampled during active COVID-19. The CDR3 is CATSRDKGYNQPQHF. DNA for the CDR3: TGTGCCACCAGCAGAGACAAGGGGTACAATCAGCCCCAGCATTTT.